Listed below are T cell receptor beta chains from one sample, sequenced in a study of breast tumors, draining lymph nodes, adjacent tissues. From the multiplex PCR reads, TCRdb called clonotypes with MiXCR, one entry per CDR3 protein. This sample has about 180,000 distinct CDR3 sequences, with approximately 30% found just once. Sequencing was performed on axillary lymph node tissue. The receptor set was obtained from a female donor with breast cancer. Some clones in this sample may be carry-over from other donors' samples. CDR3s include the opening cysteine and the closing phenylalanine or tryptophan. The order of the fields is CDR3 DNA, CDR3 protein, D gene, V gene, clone size, J gene. A D gene is named only where the DNA matches it firmly. Clone size is not always given. Where it is, it says once, few, many or a class for expanded clones.

cdr3_nt: TGTGCCACCGCCGGTCCGGACAGGGGCTTGAATGAGCAGTTCTTC
cdr3_aa: CATAGPDRGLNEQFF
d_call: TRBD1
v_call: TRBV15
clone_size: .
j_call: TRBJ2-1

cdr3_nt: TGCGCCAGCAGCCTGGGGACTAGCAGTCGTATATTGTTCTACAATGAGCAGTTCTTC
cdr3_aa: CASSLGTSSRILFYNEQFF
d_call: TRBD2
v_call: TRBV5-1
clone_size: many
j_call: TRBJ2-1

cdr3_nt: TGTGCCAGCAGCTTATCTCGGGGGAGTGGGGCCAACGTCCTGACTTTC
cdr3_aa: CASSLSRGSGANVLTF
d_call: .
v_call: TRBV7-2
clone_size: .
j_call: TRBJ2-6

cdr3_nt: TGTGCCAGCAGTTCGGACAGGTCGAACACCGGGGAGCTGTTTTTT
cdr3_aa: CASSSDRSNTGELFF
d_call: TRBD1
v_call: TRBV6-2/TRBV6-3
clone_size: many
j_call: TRBJ2-2

cdr3_nt: TGTGCCAGCAGCCCCCAGGGAGTCTACGAGCAGTACTTC
cdr3_aa: CASSPQGVYEQYF
d_call: .
v_call: TRBV28
clone_size: many
j_call: TRBJ2-7

cdr3_nt: TGTGCCAGCAGCTTAGAGGGGACAGTGTATTCTGGGGCCCACGTCCTGACTTTC
cdr3_aa: CASSLEGTVYSGAHVLTF
d_call: TRBD1
v_call: TRBV7-8
clone_size: .
j_call: TRBJ2-6

cdr3_nt: TGTGCCAGCAGTTTAGATGCAGGAAGCAATCAGCCCCAGCATTTT
cdr3_aa: CASSLDAGSNQPQHF
d_call: .
v_call: TRBV27
clone_size: many
j_call: TRBJ1-5

cdr3_nt: TGTGCCATCAGTCTACAGGGACGCGGCTACACCTTC
cdr3_aa: CAISLQGRGYTF
d_call: .
v_call: TRBV10-3
clone_size: many
j_call: TRBJ1-2

cdr3_nt: TGTGCCAGCAGCTTAGCTCGGGGGGCGACCACCGGGGAGCTGTTTTTT
cdr3_aa: CASSLARGATTGELFF
d_call: .
v_call: TRBV11-3
clone_size: many
j_call: TRBJ2-2

cdr3_nt: TGCGCCAGCAGCTTGGCCACTAGCGGGAACATTCAGTACTTC
cdr3_aa: CASSLATSGNIQYF
d_call: TRBD2
v_call: TRBV5-1
clone_size: many
j_call: TRBJ2-4

cdr3_nt: TGTGCCAGCAGCCCAGCTGGCTTCCTGGGCGAGCATTTT
cdr3_aa: CASSPAGFLGEHF
d_call: .
v_call: TRBV7-3
clone_size: .
j_call: TRBJ1-5

cdr3_nt: TGTGCCAGCAGTCTTATCAAAGGGAGGGAAAAACTGTTTTTT
cdr3_aa: CASSLIKGREKLFF
d_call: .
v_call: TRBV7-9
clone_size: many
j_call: TRBJ1-4

cdr3_nt: TGTGCCAGCAGTCGGGGTCACAATGAGCAGTTCTTC
cdr3_aa: CASSRGHNEQFF
d_call: .
v_call: TRBV27
clone_size: few
j_call: TRBJ2-1

cdr3_nt: TGCAGTGCTAGAGATCCAGCGGTGCGCACAGATACGCAGTATTTT
cdr3_aa: CSARDPAVRTDTQYF
d_call: .
v_call: TRBV20-1
clone_size: .
j_call: TRBJ2-3

cdr3_nt: TGTGCCAGTAGACCCGGCGGAGGCTACACCTTC
cdr3_aa: CASRPGGGYTF
d_call: .
v_call: TRBV6-1
clone_size: many
j_call: TRBJ1-2

cdr3_nt: TGTGCCAGCAGTGCCAAAGTGGGATTTAGCAGCAATGAGCAGTTCTTC
cdr3_aa: CASSAKVGFSSNEQFF
d_call: .
v_call: TRBV6-1
clone_size: few
j_call: TRBJ2-1

cdr3_nt: TGTGCCAGCAGCGTAGGACTGGCAGGGTATCCCCCCCACTTT
cdr3_aa: CASSVGLAGYPPHF
d_call: .
v_call: TRBV7-2
clone_size: .
j_call: TRBJ1-6

cdr3_nt: TGTGCCAGCACCCCAGGGGTCGTCGCCGGGGAGCTGTTTTTT
cdr3_aa: CASTPGVVAGELFF
d_call: .
v_call: TRBV7-9
clone_size: many
j_call: TRBJ2-2

cdr3_nt: TGTGCCAGCAGCTACGGTTCGGGAGGGGAGAGTAATTCACCCCTCCGCTTT
cdr3_aa: CASSYGSGGESNSPLRF
d_call: .
v_call: TRBV7-6
clone_size: .
j_call: TRBJ1-6

cdr3_nt: TGTGCCAGCAGTGTAAGCATACCCTACGAGCAGTACTTC
cdr3_aa: CASSVSIPYEQYF
d_call: .
v_call: TRBV6-1
clone_size: many
j_call: TRBJ2-7

cdr3_nt: TGCGCCAGCAGCCAAGATCTATGGGGATTCTACAATGAGCAGTTCTTC
cdr3_aa: CASSQDLWGFYNEQFF
d_call: .
v_call: TRBV4-1
clone_size: many
j_call: TRBJ2-1

cdr3_nt: TGTGCCACCAGCAAGGGCTACGAGCAGTACTTC
cdr3_aa: CATSKGYEQYF
d_call: .
v_call: TRBV15
clone_size: many
j_call: TRBJ2-7

cdr3_nt: TGTGCCAGCAGTGAAGGCTTTGGGGGGGGGTGGTCCTACAATGAGCAGTTCTTC
cdr3_aa: CASSEGFGGGWSYNEQFF
d_call: TRBD2
v_call: TRBV6-1
clone_size: many
j_call: TRBJ2-1

cdr3_nt: TGTGCCAACAGCGCGGGGCCAACGGGGGAACAAGAGACCCAGTACTTC
cdr3_aa: CANSAGPTGEQETQYF
d_call: .
v_call: TRBV9
clone_size: .
j_call: TRBJ2-5

cdr3_nt: TGTGCCAGCAGCCAATGGATAGGACAGGATAATGAAGAACTGTTCTTT
cdr3_aa: CASSQWIGQDNEELFF
d_call: TRBD1
v_call: TRBV3-1
clone_size: .
j_call: TRBJ1-4

cdr3_nt: TGTGCCAGCAAGGAGAGTTCGCCATACGAGCAGTACTTC
cdr3_aa: CASKESSPYEQYF
d_call: .
v_call: TRBV2
clone_size: many
j_call: TRBJ2-7

cdr3_nt: TGTGCCAGCAGCGTAGCTACAGGGGTCAATGAGCAGTTCTTC
cdr3_aa: CASSVATGVNEQFF
d_call: TRBD1
v_call: TRBV9
clone_size: few
j_call: TRBJ2-1

cdr3_nt: TGTGCCAGCAGAGAGGGGGCGCGGGGCTACACCTTC
cdr3_aa: CASREGARGYTF
d_call: TRBD1
v_call: TRBV6-1
clone_size: many
j_call: TRBJ1-2

cdr3_nt: TGTGCCAGCTCCGTGGGGGGGGCGATGGAGACCCAGTACTTC
cdr3_aa: CASSVGGAMETQYF
d_call: .
v_call: TRBV6-1
clone_size: many
j_call: TRBJ2-5

cdr3_nt: TGCGCCAGCAGCTTGTATCTCTATGGCTACACCTTC
cdr3_aa: CASSLYLYGYTF
d_call: .
v_call: TRBV5-1
clone_size: .
j_call: TRBJ1-2

cdr3_nt: TGCGCCAGCAGCCAAGAATTGGGGATAAGCACAGATACGCAGTATTTT
cdr3_aa: CASSQELGISTDTQYF
d_call: .
v_call: TRBV4-3
clone_size: many
j_call: TRBJ2-3

cdr3_nt: TGCGCCAGCAGCTCCTCGGGACAGAGCAATCAGCCCCAGCATTTT
cdr3_aa: CASSSSGQSNQPQHF
d_call: TRBD1
v_call: TRBV5-1
clone_size: many
j_call: TRBJ1-5

cdr3_nt: TGTGCCAGCAGCAGGGTAGGGAGTACCGGGGCCAACGTCCTGACTTTC
cdr3_aa: CASSRVGSTGANVLTF
d_call: .
v_call: TRBV11-2
clone_size: .
j_call: TRBJ2-6

cdr3_nt: TGTGCCAGCAGTTACTCGAGCCTAGCGACCGACGAGCAGTACTTC
cdr3_aa: CASSYSSLATDEQYF
d_call: .
v_call: TRBV6-2/TRBV6-3
clone_size: many
j_call: TRBJ2-7

cdr3_nt: TGTGCCAGCAGCGTAACGGGAGAGGCCTACGAGCAGTACTTC
cdr3_aa: CASSVTGEAYEQYF
d_call: .
v_call: TRBV9
clone_size: many
j_call: TRBJ2-7

cdr3_nt: TGCAGTGCTCTTAACCGGGGGTCAGATACGCAGTATTTT
cdr3_aa: CSALNRGSDTQYF
d_call: .
v_call: TRBV20-1
clone_size: .
j_call: TRBJ2-3

cdr3_nt: TGTGCCAGCTCACCGGATGGAGGGGTCACTGATACGCAGTATTTT
cdr3_aa: CASSPDGGVTDTQYF
d_call: .
v_call: TRBV18
clone_size: once
j_call: TRBJ2-3

cdr3_nt: TGTGCCAGCAGCCCTATAGCGGGGGGATCCTACGAGCAGTACTTC
cdr3_aa: CASSPIAGGSYEQYF
d_call: TRBD2
v_call: TRBV6-6
clone_size: once
j_call: TRBJ2-7

cdr3_nt: TGCGCCAGCGGCCAAGGTCTCGGAATCTCTGGAAACACCATATATTTT
cdr3_aa: CASGQGLGISGNTIYF
d_call: .
v_call: TRBV3-1
clone_size: .
j_call: TRBJ1-3

cdr3_nt: .
cdr3_aa: CASSLGGSYEQYFGELFF
d_call: .
v_call: TRBV5-6
clone_size: once
j_call: TRBJ2-2